The present entry profiles one T cell receptor beta chain with its context. Its antigen is currently not known. Base quality data are lacking; no much larger clone is found one base away. The data originate from a study of T cell responses to AZD1222 COVID-19 vaccine (dated by TCRdb to the early 2020s). The study in broad terms: Because spike-specific TCR depth and breadth did not differ between the two schedules, AZD1222 recipients who got a second dose at roughly 4 weeks were pooled with those who got a second dose at roughly 12 weeks. Trial participants were enrolled by age into subgroups of 18-55, 56-69 and 70-plus years, and 148, 28 and 57 TCR-sequenced participants, respectively, were included in these subgroups. A total of 233 trial participants underwent TCR sequencing, of whom about 210 received two doses of AZD1222 and some 26 received two doses of the MenACWY control vaccine. Broad study findings and their caveats: Participants were mostly white British, with more females than males. The authors suggested clonal diversity may have been underestimated. No day 14 peak-response samples were available, so repertoires were characterized only after the peak T cell response. Spike-specific TCR breadth and depth rose significantly after two AZD1222 doses compared with day 0 and with MenACWY recipients. In the small 56-69-year group, the increase in depth fell short of significance, most likely because of low power. Conclusions about previously exposed vaccinees were limited because only six AZD1222 recipients were SARS-CoV-2 seropositive at baseline. Epitopes outside the regions mutated in the B.1.351 and B.1.1.7 variants were reportedly recognized by nearly half of the unique spike-specific TCRs. Vaccine-associated CD4 TCRs spanned the whole spike protein, with dominant responses in regions 160-218 and 743-854.

The CDR3 regions of human TCRbeta chains were analyzed by immunosequencing. As for the authors' bioinformatics: TCRs in the repertoires were compared against a reference library of SARS-CoV-2-specific TCRs that had been generated with the MIRA antigen-specificity platform. Breadth meant the fraction of unique TCRs that were SARS-CoV-2-associated, whereas depth meant the fraction of total T cells that were SARS-CoV-2-associated. Using the MIRA data, each spike-specific TCR was mapped to the spike region that the TCR reacts to and placed in a CD4 or CD8 class. Log10-transformed breadth and depth values were compared by one-way ANOVA with Sidak's multiple comparisons tests. As stored in TCRdb, this immuneACCESS dataset retains in-frame rearrangements with V and J assigned. A fraction of the clones does not appear; measured against another copy, unresolved V genes explain less than half of the discrepancy, and the remainder lacks a known reason. V and J calls and clone size are copied from that table; D and trimming were computed from the DNA. Across this sample there are 90,000 to 150,000 clones, with around nine tenths seen only once. The ten largest clones represent roughly 2.4% of the sample.

The CDR3, cysteine through phenylalanine, is 13 amino acids long. CDR3 DNA is the only sequence kept; it has 39 bases, read in frame from the first base. The germline V gene encodes CDR1 SQVTM and CDR2 ANQGSEA. After removal of 4 bases from V and 7 bases from J, the junction retains 5 bases not matched to a gene. The time point label of this sample denotes: baseline before first vaccination. Vaccinee samples were obtained from the UK trials COV001 and COV002, which included a single-blind randomized controlled phase 2/3 trial of AZD1222 (ChAdOx1 nCoV-19) in healthy adults. Trial participant PBMC samples were collected at day 0 and day 28 after the second dose for TCRbeta chain sequencing.

This specimen was peripheral blood, taken on day 0 of AZD1222 vaccination. The V gene is TRBV29-1 and the J gene is TRBJ2-1, with TRBD2 matching 9 junction bases. The clonotype comes from an adult in good health. In nucleotides, the sequence is TGCAGCGTTGCTAGCGGGATAGGGAATGAGCAGTTCTTC. Its translation reads: CSVASGIGNEQFF.